This entry features one T cell receptor (beta chain) sequence. Its antigen is unknown. This specimen belongs to a study of CD8 T cells in ankylosing spondylitis. One entry per CDR3 protein, called by TCRdb with MiXCR from the 5' RACE reads. The sample yields around 130,000 distinct CDR3 sequences, 7% seen once. Study-level findings and limits: Clones linked to disease were reported to show significant enrichment in matched ankylosing spondylitis synovial fluid. For ankylosing spondylitis blood, a TCR beta motif of about 8 highly homologous variants appeared characteristic.

Germline values: CDR1 MGHDK, CDR2 SYGVNS. This CDR3 spans 17 amino acids. V lost 1 base and J lost 4; bases outside the gene matches: 9. Sequencing was done on a sample of blood, either unsorted or a sorted T cell fraction (not recorded which). This sequence originates from a male donor with ankylosing spondylitis or in good health (not recorded which). The genes are TRBV25-1 and TRBJ2-1; 8 bases are shared with TRBD2. The CDR3 DNA is TGTGCCAGCAGTGAATTTTCCCCTAGCGGGCGATACAATGAGCAGTTCTTC. Its protein is CASSEFSPSGRYNEQFF.